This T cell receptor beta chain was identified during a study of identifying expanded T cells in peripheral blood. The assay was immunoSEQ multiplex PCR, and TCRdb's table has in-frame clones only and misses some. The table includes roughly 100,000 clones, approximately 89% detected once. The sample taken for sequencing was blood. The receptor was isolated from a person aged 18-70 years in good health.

The CDR3, as DNA: TGTGCCACCAGCAGACCGGGACAAAGATCAATCGGCGAGCAGTACTTC. Translated: CATSRPGQRSIGEQYF. The chain is built from TRBV15 and TRBJ2-7; the D gene is possibly TRBD1 (6 bases). The CDR3 length is 16 residues. The V gene lost 2 bases and the J gene lost 6 bases, with 20 bases spanning the gap. Germline V lookup: CDR1 LNHNV, CDR2 YYDKDF (reference sequence).